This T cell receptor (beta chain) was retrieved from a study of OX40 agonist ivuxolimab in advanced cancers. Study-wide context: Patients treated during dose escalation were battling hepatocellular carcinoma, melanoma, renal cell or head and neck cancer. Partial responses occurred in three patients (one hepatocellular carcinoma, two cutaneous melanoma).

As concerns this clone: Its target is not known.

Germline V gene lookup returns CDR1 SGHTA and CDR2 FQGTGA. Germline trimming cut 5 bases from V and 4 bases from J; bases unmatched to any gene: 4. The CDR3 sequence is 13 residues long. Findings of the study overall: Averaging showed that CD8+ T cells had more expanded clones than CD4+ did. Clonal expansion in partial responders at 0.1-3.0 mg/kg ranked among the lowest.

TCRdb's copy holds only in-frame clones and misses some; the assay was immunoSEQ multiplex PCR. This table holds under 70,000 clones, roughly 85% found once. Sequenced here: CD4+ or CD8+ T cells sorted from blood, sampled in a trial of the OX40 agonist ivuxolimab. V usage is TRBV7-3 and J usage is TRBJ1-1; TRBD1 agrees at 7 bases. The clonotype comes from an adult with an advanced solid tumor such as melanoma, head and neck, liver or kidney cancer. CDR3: CASSRQGFTEAFF. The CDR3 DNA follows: TGTGCCAGCAGCCGACAGGGTTTCACTGAAGCTTTCTTT.